These 5 T cell receptor beta chains originate from one sample sequenced in a study of blood T cells in healthy people across ages. Alongside a J-beta primer mix, a sample-barcoded 5' primer served in a second PCR lasting roughly 7 to 11 cycles. TCRdb fed the 5' RACE reads into MiXCR, producing one record per CDR3 protein. The data contain fewer than 800,000 distinct CDR3 sequences, 25% of them seen just once; the ten biggest clones take up under 9.5%. These data also formed part of another study, on T cells of mothers and their children.

The sequencing input was blood. The receptors come from a boy aged 5-17 years in good health.

The J gene is TRBJ1-2, the V gene TRBV29-1, with 7 bases fitting TRBD1. After removal of 5 bases from V and 7 bases from J, the junction contained 7 bases not matched to a gene. From germline, CDR1 is SQVTM and CDR2 ANQGSEA. CDR3 size: 12 residues. The CDR3 is CSVPGQVCGYTF. DNA for the CDR3: TGCAGCGTTCCCGGACAGGTCTGTGGCTACACCTTC.

This sequence joins TRBV28 and TRBJ2-7; tentatively, D is TRBD1 or TRBD2 (7 bases each). Trimming pared 3 bases from V and 6 bases from J, leaving 18 bases between. The V gene's germline CDR1 is MDHEN and CDR2 SYDVKM. CDR3 length: 15 amino acids. In nucleotides, the CDR3 is TGTGCCAGCAGTTTCAACCAGGGGGGGCGGGTCGAGCAGTACTTC. As protein: CASSFNQGGRVEQYF.

This clonotype came up once. This sequence joins TRBV18 and TRBJ2-3; 10 positions match TRBD2. Trimming cost V 1 base and J 4 bases; bases outside gene matches: 8. Germline values: CDR1 KGHSH, CDR2 LQKENI. The CDR3 runs 17 residues. The CDR3 reads CASSPLTSGLSADTQYF. CDR3 nucleotides: TGTGCCAGCTCACCACTGACTAGCGGGCTTTCCGCAGATACGCAGTATTTT.

The V gene is TRBV6-1, the J gene TRBJ2-2, with D hard to call. The V and J ends lost 0 bases and 3 bases respectively, with 11 bases between them. CDR3 length: 16 amino acids. The germline gives CDR1 MNHNS, CDR2 SASEGT. The CDR3 spells CASSEALQTYTGELFF. CDR3 sequence (DNA): TGTGCCAGCAGTGAAGCGCTTCAGACCTACACCGGGGAGCTGTTTTTT.

The genes are TRBV5-1 and TRBJ1-4; the D is unclear. CDR3 length: 16 amino acids. Germline V gene data show CDR1 as SGHRS and CDR2 as YFSETQ. V lost 0 bases to trimming and J lost 5 bases, with 14 bases between them. The CDR3, as DNA: TGCGCCAGCAGCTTGGGAGAGGGAGCGCGGAATGAAAAACTGTTTTTT. It is translated as CASSLGEGARNEKLFF.